The present T cell receptor beta chain was sequenced within a study of T-cell reconstitution after alpha-beta-depleted transplantation in children. Points from the study as a whole: Expanded clones from the graft, numbering several hundred, reportedly supplied alpha-beta T cells about two months after transplant.

Concerning this clonotype: Its antigen is not known.

For TCRbeta, the library was prepared with unique molecular identifiers. TCRdb re-analysed the PCR reads in MiXCR, keeping a single row per CDR3 protein. Of about 110,000 distinct CDR3 sequences in the sample, 6.4% were seen once. This specimen consisted of PBMCs, mostly from graft donor cells, obtained 360 days after TCRalphabeta/CD19-depleted stem cell transplant. The TCR comes from a male patient under 10 years old who had a stem cell transplant for acute lymphoblastic leukemia, so the T cells may come from the graft donor.

CDR3 bases: TGTGCCAGCAGCTCGGGGAGGACCCAGTACTTC. It translates to CASSSGRTQYF. The chain uses TRBV5-6 and TRBJ2-5, with D possibly matching TRBD2 (5 bases). The ends were cut back, 3 bases at V and 7 bases at J, with 7 bases in the middle. Germline CDR1 and CDR2: SGHDT and YYEEEE. The CDR3 is made up of 11 amino acids.